One and the same sample provided the 32 T cell receptor beta chains below, sequenced in a study of blood T cell repertoires in COVID-19. Only in-frame clones appear in the TCRdb table, and some are missing; sequencing was by immunoSEQ multiplex PCR. The sample lists over 20,000 clones; 83% were seen once. Sequencing was done on a sample of peripheral blood. Every receptor here comes from a human donor in a cohort sampled during active COVID-19.

The chain employs TRBV30 and TRBJ1-6; 12 nucleotides align to TRBD1. There are 15 residues in the CDR3. V shed 8 bases and J 9 bases; nucleotides not matched to a gene: 11. In germline, CDR1 is GTSNPN, CDR2 SVGIG (reference sequence). CDR3 nucleotides: TGTGCCGCCAAGGGACAGGGGGCTGAAACTTCACCCCTCCACTTT. This translates into CAAKGQGAETSPLHF.

The CDR3 reads CASSRNPGQDGTQYF. The CDR3 coding sequence is TGCGCCAGCAGCAGAAACCCAGGACAGGATGGGACCCAGTACTTC. The V gene is TRBV5-1, the J gene TRBJ2-5, with 7 positions matching TRBD1. The CDR3 totals 15 residues. Germline V gene lookup returns CDR1 SGHRS and CDR2 YFSETQ. Trimming took 4 bases from V and 7 from J; bases not matched to a gene: 13. Full variable domain (missing parts from reference TRBV5-1 and TRBJ2-5): KAGVTQTPRYLIKTRGQQVTLSCSPISGHRSVSWYQQTPGQGLQFLFEYFSETQRNKGNFPGRFSGRQFSNSRSEMNVSTLELGDSALYLCASSRNPGQDGTQYFGPGTRLLVL.

V gene TRBV29-1 combines with J gene TRBJ2-3, with D uncertain. Between the trimmed V and J ends, which lost 5 bases and 0 bases, there was a span of 9 bases. The V gene's germline CDR1 is SQVTM and CDR2 ANQGSEA. The CDR3 has 13 amino acids. CDR3 in DNA: TGCAGCGTTAAGTTCACTAGCACAGATACGCAGTATTTT. Residues: CSVKFTSTDTQYF.

The CDR3 spells CASSLGQGTGVGDEQFF. CDR3 DNA: TGTGCCAGCAGCTTAGGTCAAGGGACAGGGGTTGGCGATGAGCAGTTCTTC. The rearrangement uses TRBV11-3 and TRBJ2-1; 10 nucleotides line up with TRBD1. The CDR3 consists of 17 residues. V trimming: 1 base; J trimming: 8 bases; junction bases outside the gene matches: 11. In germline, CDR1 is SGHNT, CDR2 YENEEA.

This clone was seen more than once but under ten times. The chain joins TRBV4-1 to TRBJ1-1, with unresolved D. Germline-derived CDR1 and CDR2 are MGHRA and YSYEKL. The CDR3 consists of 15 residues. V was cut by 1 base and J by 7 bases, with 16 bases left in between. The DNA of the CDR3 is TGCGCCAGCAGCCAAGGAAGGTCTCCCGGGGATGAAGCTTTCTTT. Protein product: CASSQGRSPGDEAFF.

The chain uses TRBV12-3 or TRBV12-4 and TRBJ1-6; 8 nucleotides match TRBD1. The CDR3 has 13 residues. Losses at the gene ends were 9 bases for V and 9 bases for J; bases not matched to a gene: 7. Here the CDR3 reads CASRGQGGSPLHF. In nucleotides, the CDR3 is TGTGCCAGTCGCGGACAGGGAGGTTCACCCCTCCACTTT.

This clone was recorded once. The genes are TRBV5-5 and TRBJ1-5, with D tentatively TRBD1 (5 bases). The CDR3 is 16 residues long. Trimming took off 2 bases at V and 2 bases at J, with 14 bases between the two ends. Germline CDR1 and CDR2: SGHKS and YYEKEE (reference sequence). The CDR3 DNA is TGTGCCAGCAGCTTTGCAGGGATTGGAGGCAATCAGCCCCAGCATTTT. The encoded protein is CASSFAGIGGNQPQHF.

This clone has only one observation. The V gene is TRBV5-1, the J gene TRBJ2-3; D call uncertain. The CDR3 runs 15 residues. Germline loops: CDR1 SGHRS, CDR2 YFSETQ. V lost 0 bases, J lost 2 bases, and 10 bases lay in between. The CDR3 DNA reads as TGCGCCAGCAGCTTGGCCCTCGGTGCCACAGATACGCAGTATTTT. Protein: CASSLALGATDTQYF.

This chain joins TRBV27 and TRBJ2-7; 8 bases fit TRBD1. J gave up 2 bases and V 2 bases, and 5 bases lay outside the gene matches. The germline V gene has CDR1 MNHEY and CDR2 SMNVEV (reference sequence). This CDR3 is built from 15 residues. CDR3 in amino acids: CASSLHGTGPYEQYF. The CDR3 nucleotides are TGTGCCAGCAGTTTACATGGGACAGGACCCTACGAGCAGTACTTC.

The chain recombines TRBV28 with TRBJ2-2; TRBD2 matches 7 bases. The germline CDR1 and CDR2 sequences are MDHEN and SYDVKM. The CDR3 contains 16 residues. The V and J ends lost 4 bases and 5 bases, in that order; junction bases with no gene match: 10. CDR3: CASSSLAGDVTGELFF. The DNA for the CDR3 is TGTGCCAGCAGTTCCTTGGCGGGGGATGTAACCGGGGAGCTGTTTTTT.

This clone appeared once. The chain employs TRBV3-1 (or the pseudogene TRBV3-2) and TRBJ1-6; TRBD1 is a possible D gene (5 bases). The CDR3 consists of 14 residues. Per germline, CDR1 LGHDT and CDR2 YNNKEL (reference sequence). V lost 0 bases, J lost 11 bases, and 11 bases lay in between. In DNA form, the CDR3 reads TGTGCCAGCAGCCAAGAGTCGCGGGGGGCACCCCTCCACTTT. Protein product: CASSQESRGAPLHF.

The chain uses TRBV6-2 or TRBV6-3 and TRBJ2-1; weak D call: TRBD1 (6 bases). The germline V and J ends were trimmed by 7 bases and 2 bases, with 12 bases remaining between them. CDR1 is MNHEY and CDR2 is SVGEGT in the germline V gene. This CDR3 is built from 14 residues. The CDR3, as DNA: TGTGCCAGCATCCCGACAGGAACCTACAATGAGCAGTTCTTC. This codes for CASIPTGTYNEQFF.

The chain employs TRBV11-2 and TRBJ1-4; tentative D call: TRBD1 (6 bases). The CDR3 has 13 residues. Trimming removed 5 bases from V and 8 bases from J, with 12 bases in between. Germline CDR1 reads SGHAT; CDR2 reads FQNNGV. This chain's CDR3 is CASSHTGKEKLFF. CDR3 DNA: TGTGCCAGCAGCCATACAGGGAAAGAAAAACTGTTTTTT.

This rearrangement joins TRBV7-2 to TRBJ1-3; TRBD1 matches 9 bases. Germline values: CDR1 SGHTA, CDR2 FQGNSA. V was clipped by 3 bases and J by 4 bases; unmatched bases: 10. The CDR3 is made up of 17 amino acids. CDR3 bases: TGTGCCAGCAGCTTCGGAGGGGGACAGGGCGCAGGAAACACCATATATTTT. Translating it yields CASSFGGGQGAGNTIYF.

The rearrangement uses TRBV25-1 and TRBJ1-1, with TRBD1 identical over 9 bases. Trimming removed 5 bases from V and 4 bases from J; junction bases left unmatched: 5. The CDR3 has 14 residues. Germline CDR1 is MGHDK and CDR2 is SYGVNS. The CDR3 region has the DNA TGTGCCAGCAGTACCGGGACAGGGATCACTGAAGCTTTCTTT. Protein: CASSTGTGITEAFF.

The chain has TRBV6-2 or TRBV6-3 and TRBJ2-1, with TRBD2 identical over 12 bases. The CDR3 has 15 residues. Germline values: CDR1 MNHEY, CDR2 SVGEGT. The V segment lost 4 bases and the J segment 10 bases; nucleotides outside the gene matches: 8. As DNA, the CDR3 is TGTGCCAGCAGTTCCGGACTAGCGGGGCCGGCAGAGCAGTTCTTC. Translated: CASSSGLAGPAEQFF.

The chain has TRBV6-5 and TRBJ1-1; tentatively, D is TRBD1 (6 bases). Trimming pared 6 bases from V and 4 bases from J, leaving 9 bases between. Germline values: CDR1 MNHEY, CDR2 SVGAGI. CDR3 length: 12 amino acids. CDR3 DNA: TGTGCCAGCAGACAGGGTTTCACTGAAGCTTTCTTT. The encoded protein is CASRQGFTEAFF.

The chain uses TRBV24-1 and TRBJ2-1, with D possibly matching TRBD1 (6 bases). V was cut by 4 bases and J by 10 bases, with 13 bases left in between. The CDR3 covers 13 residues. Germline V gives CDR1 KGHDR, CDR2 SFDVKD. The CDR3 DNA is TGTGCCACCAGTGAGCCTACAGGGCTGGAGCAGTTCTTC. Its protein is CATSEPTGLEQFF.

The chain has TRBV20-1 and TRBJ1-1, with a possible D match to TRBD1 (5 bases). CDR3 length: 13 amino acids. V was cut by 3 bases and J by 2 bases, with 10 bases left in between. The germline CDR1 and CDR2 sequences are DFQATT and SNEGSKA (reference sequence). The CDR3 region has the DNA TGCAGTGCTAGTTCCCAGGGTAACACTGAAGCTTTCTTT. Its protein product is CSASSQGNTEAFF.

The chain links TRBV5-4 to TRBJ1-4, with 8 bases lining up with TRBD1. Trimming at V came to 5 bases and at J to 6 bases, leaving 6 bases not matched to a gene. This CDR3 comprises 14 residues. CDR1 SGHNT and CDR2 YYREEE come from the germline V gene (reference sequence). CDR3 protein: CASSPDRGDEKLFF. For the CDR3, the DNA is TGTGCCAGCAGTCCTGACAGGGGAGATGAAAAACTGTTTTTT.

The chain recombines TRBV6-5 with TRBJ2-2; D unresolved. The CDR3 is made up of 11 amino acids. Per the germline V gene, CDR1 is MNHEY and CDR2 is SVGAGI. The CDR3 nucleotides are TGTGCGATCCGACCCAGGGGGGAGCTGTTTTTT. Protein product: CAIRPRGELFF.

The CDR3 nucleotides are TGCAGCGTTGACAGGGAGGAGGGCTACACCTTC. This sequence encodes CSVDREEGYTF. The rearrangement joins TRBV29-1 to TRBJ1-2; possibly TRBD1 for D (5 bases). Deletions cut 3 bases from V and 8 bases from J, with 10 bases between. This CDR3 region has 11 residues. Germline lookup yields CDR1 SQVTM and CDR2 ANQGSEA.

The CDR3 reads CAWRLDRSTEAFF. The DNA for the CDR3 is TGTGCCTGGAGGCTGGACAGGTCCACTGAAGCTTTCTTT. This sequence joins TRBV30 and TRBJ1-1; 7 positions agree with TRBD1. Trimming removed 3 bases from V and 4 bases from J; junction bases left unmatched: 5. The CDR3 length is 13 residues. CDR1 is GTSNPN, CDR2 SVGIG, per germline (reference sequence).

V and J are TRBV14 and TRBJ1-1; D is ambiguous. V was shortened by 9 bases and J by 5 bases, with 19 bases between the two germline ends. Germline V gene lookup returns CDR1 SGHDN and CDR2 FVKESK. The CDR3 covers 14 residues. Here the CDR3 DNA reads TGTGCCAGTAAACCTGAGGTTCATGGAACTGAAGCTTTCTTT. Encoded protein: CASKPEVHGTEAFF.

The chain has TRBV19 and TRBJ1-2, with D possibly being TRBD1 (5 bases). The V end was cut by 1 base, the J end by 5 bases, with 14 bases between. Per germline, CDR1 LNHDA and CDR2 SQIVND (reference sequence). This CDR3 spans 15 amino acids. The CDR3 bases are TGTGCCAGTAGTATAGGGCAGCGGGGACGTTATGGCTACACCTTC. As protein: CASSIGQRGRYGYTF.

The rearrangement joins TRBV2 to TRBJ1-1; TRBD1 matches 8 bases. Germline V gene lookup returns CDR1 SNHLY and CDR2 FYNNEI. The CDR3 spans 15 residues. Unmatched junction bases numbered 9, after V lost 2 bases and J lost 7 bases. CDR3 sequence reads: CASSERGQGSGEAFF. CDR3 sequence (DNA): TGTGCCAGCAGTGAACGCGGACAGGGTTCGGGTGAAGCTTTCTTT.

The gene calls are TRBV15 and TRBJ2-2; the D gene is possibly TRBD1 (5 bases). Per germline, CDR1 LNHNV and CDR2 YYDKDF (reference sequence). V was cut by 0 bases and J by 8 bases, with 10 bases left in between. The CDR3 contains 14 residues. The CDR3 protein is CATSRDKGIGELFF. CDR3 in DNA: TGTGCCACCAGCAGAGATAAGGGGATTGGGGAGCTGTTTTTT.

V gene TRBV11-2 combines with J gene TRBJ2-3; 8 bases map to TRBD1. The CDR3 length is 17 residues. Germline-derived CDR1 and CDR2 are SGHAT and FQNNGV. Trimming took 3 bases from V and 5 from J; bases not matched to a gene: 13. The CDR3, as DNA: TGTGCCAGCAGCTTTGAAACTGGCAGGGGGCGCTTAGATACGCAGTATTTT. Its protein is CASSFETGRGRLDTQYF.

The chain employs TRBV14 and TRBJ2-3; tentative D call: TRBD2 (7 bases). The CDR3 has 16 amino acids. The germline V and J ends were trimmed by 1 base and 2 bases, with 13 bases remaining between them. The germline V gene encodes CDR1 SGHDN and CDR2 FVKESK. The CDR3, as DNA: TGTGCCAGCAGCCAAGCGGGGGGCTTCCTCACAGATACGCAGTATTTT. This encodes CASSQAGGFLTDTQYF. The whole variable domain, filled in from reference TRBV14 and TRBJ2-3, reads EAGVTQFPSHSVIEKGQTVTLRCDPISGHDNLYWYRRVMGKEIKFLLHFVKESKQDESGMPNNRFLAERTGGTYSTLKVQPAELEDSGVYFCASSQAGGFLTDTQYFGPGTRLTVL.

This chain joins TRBV7-8 and TRBJ1-4; TRBD1 aligns across 7 bases. This CDR3 has 16 amino acids. Germline loops: CDR1 SGHVS, CDR2 FQNEAQ. The V and J ends lost 2 bases and 5 bases, in that order; junction bases with no gene match: 8. Here the CDR3 reads CASSLNTGTVNEKLFF. The CDR3, as DNA: TGTGCCAGCAGCTTAAATACCGGGACAGTGAATGAAAAACTGTTTTTT.

CDR3 sequence reads: CASSPETGGSRNTQYF. The CDR3 DNA reads as TGTGCCAGCAGTCCAGAGACAGGGGGCTCGAGAAATACGCAGTATTTT. V gene TRBV28 combines with J gene TRBJ2-3, with 10 nucleotides matching TRBD1. Looked up from germline, CDR1 is MDHEN and CDR2 is SYDVKM. This CDR3 comprises 16 residues. The ends lost 5 bases at V and 7 bases at J; junction bases unmatched: 12.

The table lists this clone with a few counts. The V gene is TRBV7-9, the J gene TRBJ1-1; D remains ambiguous. The CDR3 has 13 residues. Trimming removed 5 bases from V and 1 base from J, with 8 bases in between. Per the germline V gene, CDR1 is SEHNR and CDR2 is FQNEAQ (reference sequence). The CDR3 DNA reads as TGTGCCAGCAGCCTTTATTGGAACACTGAAGCTTTCTTT. Its protein is CASSLYWNTEAFF. Supplemented by reference TRBV7-9 and TRBJ1-1, the full variable domain reads DTGVSQNPRHKITKRGQNVTFRCDPISEHNRLYWYRQTLGQGPEFLTYFQNEAQLEKSRLLSDRFSAERPKGSFSTLEIQRTEQGDSAMYLCASSLYWNTEAFFGQGTRLTVV.